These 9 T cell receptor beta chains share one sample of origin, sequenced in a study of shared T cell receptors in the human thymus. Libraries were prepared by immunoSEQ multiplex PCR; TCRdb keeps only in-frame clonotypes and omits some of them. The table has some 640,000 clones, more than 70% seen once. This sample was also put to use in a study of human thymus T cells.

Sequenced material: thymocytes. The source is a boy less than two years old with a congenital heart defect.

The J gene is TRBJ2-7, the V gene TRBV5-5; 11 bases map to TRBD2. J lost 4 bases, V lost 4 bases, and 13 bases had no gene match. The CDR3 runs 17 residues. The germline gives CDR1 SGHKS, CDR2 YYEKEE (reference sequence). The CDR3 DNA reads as TGTGCCAGCAGCGACGCTAGCGGGGGGTCCCAATCATACGAGCAGTACTTC. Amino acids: CASSDASGGSQSYEQYF.

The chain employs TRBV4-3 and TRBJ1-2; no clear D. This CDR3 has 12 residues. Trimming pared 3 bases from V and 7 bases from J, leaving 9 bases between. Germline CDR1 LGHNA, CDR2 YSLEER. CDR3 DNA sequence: TGCGCCAGCAGCCACCCGCGGGGTGGCTACACCTTC. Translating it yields CASSHPRGGYTF.

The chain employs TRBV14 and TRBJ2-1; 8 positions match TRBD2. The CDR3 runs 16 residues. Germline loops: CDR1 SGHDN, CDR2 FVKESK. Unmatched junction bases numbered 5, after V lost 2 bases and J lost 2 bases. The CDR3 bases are TGTGCCAGCAGCCAACTAGCGGGCCGACCCTACAATGAGCAGTTCTTC. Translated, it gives CASSQLAGRPYNEQFF.

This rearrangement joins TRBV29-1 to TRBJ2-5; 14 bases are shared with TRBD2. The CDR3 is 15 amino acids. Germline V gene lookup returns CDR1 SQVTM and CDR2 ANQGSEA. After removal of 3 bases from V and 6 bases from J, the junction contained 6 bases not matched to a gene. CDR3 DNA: TGCAGCGTTGAGGGACTAGCGGGAGCGGGGAAGACCCAGTACTTC. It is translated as CSVEGLAGAGKTQYF.

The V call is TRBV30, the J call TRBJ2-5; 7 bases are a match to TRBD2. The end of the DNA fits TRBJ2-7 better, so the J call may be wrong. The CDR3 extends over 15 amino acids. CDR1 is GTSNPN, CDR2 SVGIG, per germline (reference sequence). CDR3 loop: CAWSWGGAFSYEQYF. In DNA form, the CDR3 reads TGTGCCTGGAGTTGGGGAGGGGCCTTCTCCTACGAGCAGTACTTC.

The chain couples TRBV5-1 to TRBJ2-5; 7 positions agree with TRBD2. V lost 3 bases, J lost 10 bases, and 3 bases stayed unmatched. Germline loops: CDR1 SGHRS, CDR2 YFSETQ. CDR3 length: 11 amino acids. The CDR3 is CASSCRGDQYF. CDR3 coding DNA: TGCGCCAGCAGCTGTCGGGGGGACCAGTACTTC.

CDR3 bases: TGTGCCAGCAGCTGGGCGGGACAGGCTACCTACGAGCAGTACTTC. It specifies CASSWAGQATYEQYF. The chain couples TRBV5-6 to TRBJ2-5; 8 nucleotides match TRBD1. The DNA matches TRBJ2-7 better at its end, which makes the J call doubtful. In germline, CDR1 is SGHDT, CDR2 YYEEEE. The CDR3 consists of 15 residues.

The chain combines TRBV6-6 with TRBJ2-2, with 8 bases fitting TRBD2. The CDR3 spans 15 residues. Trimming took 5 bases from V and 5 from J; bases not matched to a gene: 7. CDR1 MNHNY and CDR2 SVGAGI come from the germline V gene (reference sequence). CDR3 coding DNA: TGTGCCAGCAGTGGACGGGGGGGCCGGACCGGGGAGCTGTTTTTT. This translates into CASSGRGGRTGELFF.

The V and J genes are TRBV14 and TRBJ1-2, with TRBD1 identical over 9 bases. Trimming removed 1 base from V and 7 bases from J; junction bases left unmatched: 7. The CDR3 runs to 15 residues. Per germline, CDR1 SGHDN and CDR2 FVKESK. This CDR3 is CASSQAGTGKCGYTF. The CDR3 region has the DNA TGTGCCAGCAGCCAAGCCGGGACAGGGAAGTGTGGCTACACCTTC.